The 8 T cell receptor beta chains below all came from one sample that was sequenced in a study of B cell selection in AIRE deficiency. The sorted conventional CD4 T cells were gated as CD4+CD127+. Measured with immunoSEQ multiplex PCR; TCRdb has only the in-frame clones, and not every one. The repertoire includes 20,000 to 25,000 clones, 95% to 98% of them detected once, and approximately 0.17% sits in the top ten. Sequencing used conventional CD4+ T cells sorted from PBMCs. The origin of the receptors is a human donor with AIRE deficiency.

The rearrangement links TRBV27 to TRBJ1-1; 7 positions agree with TRBD1. The V gene end was trimmed by 2 bases and the J gene end by 9 bases; junction bases not matched to a gene: 6. This CDR3 contains 13 residues. From germline, CDR1 is MNHEY and CDR2 SMNVEV (reference sequence). CDR3 in amino acids: CASSLRGQKKAFF. CDR3 DNA: TGTGCCAGCAGTTTAAGGGGACAGAAAAAAGCTTTCTTT.

V and J are TRBV6-6 and TRBJ2-7; TRBD1 might be the D (9 bases). V lost 9 bases and J lost 6, with 24 bases in between. This CDR3 has 15 amino acids. Germline V lookup: CDR1 MNHNY, CDR2 SVGAGI (reference sequence). The DNA for the CDR3 is TGTGCCAGTCACGGGGGGGGGACAGGGTTCTTCGAGCAGTACTTC. Translation: CASHGGGTGFFEQYF.

Turning to this clone: Mismatch with germline at one junction end may stem from a read error. The chain links TRBV28 to TRBJ2-7; 7 bases are shared with TRBD1. Germline V gives CDR1 MDHEN, CDR2 SYDVKM. The CDR3 is 9 residues long. The CDR3 sequence is CASRGTDVF. The CDR3 DNA is TGTGCCAGCAGGGGGACAGATGTTTTC.

The CDR3 DNA follows: TGTGCCAGCAGTACAAGACAGGGCAGTTACGAGACCCAGTACTTC. Translated: CASSTRQGSYETQYF. The rearrangement joins TRBV2 to TRBJ2-5; TRBD1 aligns across 7 bases. After removal of 5 bases from V and 5 bases from J, the junction contained 11 bases not matched to a gene. CDR1 and CDR2 (germline): SNHLY, FYNNEI. The CDR3 is 15 residues long. The full variable domain, with the rest looked up from reference TRBV2 and TRBJ2-5, is EPEVTQTPSHQVTQMGQEVILRCVPISNHLYFYWYRQILGQKVEFLVSFYNNEISEKSEIFDDQFSVERPDGSNFTLKIRSTKLEDSAMYFCASSTRQGSYETQYFGPGTRLLVL.

This sequence joins TRBV28 and TRBJ1-3, with 10 bases lining up with TRBD1. Germline V CDR1 and CDR2: MDHEN, SYDVKM. The V and J ends lost 2 bases and 4 bases, in that order; junction bases with no gene match: 5. The CDR3 spans 16 residues. As DNA, the CDR3 is TGTGCCAGCAGTTTAACGGGACAGGGGCAGGGAAACACCATATATTTT. Translating gives CASSLTGQGQGNTIYF.

The chain has TRBV20-1 and TRBJ2-7; D ambiguous. Trimming removed 1 base at V and 7 bases at J, with 8 bases between. The germline CDR1 and CDR2 sequences are DFQATT and SNEGSKA (reference sequence). The CDR3 runs 11 residues. The CDR3 reads CSARALSEQYF. The CDR3 nucleotides read TGCAGTGCTAGAGCCCTCTCAGAGCAGTACTTC.

The chain uses TRBV6-6 and TRBJ2-2; 7 bases align to TRBD1. There are 16 residues in the CDR3. V shed 5 bases and J 0 bases; nucleotides not matched to a gene: 6. Germline loops: CDR1 MNHNY, CDR2 SVGAGI (reference sequence). The CDR3 DNA is TGTGCCAGCAGTGGGACAGATCCCCCGAACACCGGGGAGCTGTTTTTT. Translation: CASSGTDPPNTGELFF.

V usage is TRBV5-4 and J usage is TRBJ1-4, with D maybe TRBD1 (6 bases). This CDR3 contains 16 residues. Deletions cut 2 bases from V and 3 bases from J, with 14 bases between. Germline values: CDR1 SGHNT, CDR2 YYREEE (reference sequence). CDR3 region: CASSLGGAPANEKLFF. As DNA, the CDR3 is TGTGCCAGCAGCTTAGGGGGGGCGCCGGCTAATGAAAAACTGTTTTTT.